Sequencing of this T cell receptor (beta chain) was carried out in a study of OX40 agonist ivuxolimab in advanced cancers. About the study as a whole: Ivuxolimab, which targeted the costimulatory receptor OX40 (CD134), was an agonistic, fully human IgG2 monoclonal antibody. Intravenous ivuxolimab was administered to patients every 2 weeks at six dose levels: 0.01, 0.1, 0.3, 1.5, 3 and 10 mg/kg. Of the approximately 54 patients in dose escalation, around 20 had hepatocellular carcinoma, roughly 15 had melanoma, 9 had renal cell carcinoma and 9 had head and neck cancer. The dose-escalation cohort was almost 85% male with a mean age of roughly 60 years, ranging from about 20 to 80. Patients were allowed to have had prior anti-PD-1, anti-PD-L1 or anti-CTLA-4 therapy, and about 40% of the dose-escalation patients had been treated with checkpoint inhibitors. Partial responses were achieved by three dose-escalation patients, of whom one had hepatocellular carcinoma and two had cutaneous melanoma. The purpose of peripheral TCRbeta sequencing was to test whether ivuxolimab changed TCR sequence diversity and led to clonal T-cell expansion. The paper reports the monotherapy dose-escalation portion (N of about 47 patients) of the phase I ivuxolimab trial. Study-level results and caveats: Which antigens the clonally expanded peripheral T cells were specific for was not determined. Low levels of normalized T-cell clonal expansion were also shown by some nonresponding patients. Partial responders in the 0.1-3.0 mg/kg groups had among the lowest normalized peripheral clonal expansion, especially among CD8+ T cells. At doses of 0.1 to 3.0 mg/kg, clonal expansion of both CD4+ and CD8+ T cells in blood was seen between baseline and week 6. After ivuxolimab, more expanded clones were found on average in CD8+ T cells than in CD4+ T cells.

In regard to this clone: No cognate antigen has been identified for it. No base qualities exist here, and no much larger clone lies one base off it.

The CDR3 measures 15 amino acids from cysteine to phenylalanine. Only the CDR3 DNA is retained, 45 bases long and in frame from the first base. The junction carries 10 bases between V and J, which are trimmed by 0 bases and 2 bases respectively. The germline V gene (reference sequence) gives CDR1 as PRHDT and CDR2 as FYEKMQ. For sequencing of the TCRbeta CDR3 region, genomic DNA was extracted from the sorted cells. The immunoSEQ Assay was used to sequence the TCRbeta CDR3 regions. TCRdb carries this immuneACCESS record with in-frame sequences only. Its versions omit some clonotypes, under half of them owing to an unresolved V gene in the studies checked, with the rest unexplained. The sample profile shows about 120,000 clones; 93% of them were found once. The ten largest clones take up around 0.15% of the sample. Patients with a history of autoimmune disease or receiving systemic immunosuppression were excluded from the trial. Peripheral blood for TCR sequencing was drawn from every dose cohort at baseline, at cycle 4 day 1 and at cycle 7 day 1. The samples were taken from a phase I, first-in-human, multicenter, open-label dose-escalation trial of ivuxolimab. Adults with locally advanced or metastatic melanoma, renal cell carcinoma, hepatocellular carcinoma or head and neck squamous cell carcinoma were enrolled in the trial. Before TCR sequencing, CD4+ T cells and CD8+ T cells were sorted from peripheral blood as separate populations.

Material: CD4+ or CD8+ T cells sorted from blood, obtained in a trial of the OX40 agonist ivuxolimab. The sequence came from an adult with an advanced solid tumor such as melanoma, head and neck, liver or kidney cancer. The chain joins TRBV13 to TRBJ2-5; the D gene identity is not certain. For the CDR3, the sequence is CASSLGPQPQETQYF. The DNA reads TGTGCCAGCAGCTTAGGCCCACAGCCACAAGAGACCCAGTACTTC.